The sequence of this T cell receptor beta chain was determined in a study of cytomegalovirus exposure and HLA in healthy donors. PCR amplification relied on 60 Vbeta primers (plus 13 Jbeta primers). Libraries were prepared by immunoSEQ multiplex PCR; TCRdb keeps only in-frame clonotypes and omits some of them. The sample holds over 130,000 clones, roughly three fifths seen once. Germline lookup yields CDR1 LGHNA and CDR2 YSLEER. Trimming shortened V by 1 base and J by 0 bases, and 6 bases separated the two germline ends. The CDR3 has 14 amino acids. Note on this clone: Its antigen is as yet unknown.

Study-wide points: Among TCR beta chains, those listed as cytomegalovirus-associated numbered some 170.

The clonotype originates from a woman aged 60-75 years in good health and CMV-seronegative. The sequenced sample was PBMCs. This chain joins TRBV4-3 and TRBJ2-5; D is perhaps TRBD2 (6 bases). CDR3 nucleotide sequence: TGCGCCAGCAGCCAAGGGGGGGACCAAGAGACCCAGTACTTC. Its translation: CASSQGGDQETQYF.